The sequence of this TCR beta chain was determined in a study of vaccination and CD4 T cells after COVID-19. Study overall: Investigators drew the post-COVID samples a median approximately 92 days after diagnosis, with a range of 35 to 161.

The sample's time point: late sampling 161 to 241 days after vaccination in a few convalescent patients. Treatment defined: approximately 11-day PBMC culture with coronavirus spike peptide pools or control peptides (ViraFEST assay). CDR3 size: 13 residues. Germline CDR1 is DFQATT and CDR2 is SNEGSKA (reference sequence). In regard to this clonotype: Its antigen is unknown.

The Oncomine TCR Beta short-read assay was what sequenced the DNA obtained from cultured CD4+ T cells. MiXCR, run by TCRdb on the PCR reads, gives a single entry per CDR3 protein. The data hold about 18,000 distinct CDR3 sequences, with approximately 50% observed a single time. The chain recombines TRBV20-1 with TRBJ1-5, with TRBD1 matching over 8 bases. Here the sequenced sample was CD4+ T cells from blood, cultured in vitro, taken about 7 months after SARS-CoV-2 vaccination. The sequence was obtained from a human donor who had recovered from COVID-19. The CDR3 DNA reads TGCAGCGTACAGGGGGTGAGAGATCAGCCCCAGCATTTT. Residues: CSVQGVRDQPQHF.